Described below is a single TCR beta chain sequence and its context. Its specificity is not known. This sample is drawn from a study of T cell repertoires in cytomegalovirus infection. Study overall: The authors relied on CMV epitopes, both recently identified HLA-C-restricted and well-studied HLA-B-restricted. Indicated by public TCR beta signatures were CMV infection and matching HLA type. The study, taken as a whole, reports: Ex vivo, HLA-C-restricted CMV-specific TCR beta clonotypes prevailed over the rest of the response. Individuals carrying CMV plus the relevant HLA were identified by cumulative frequency of public TCR beta families.

V dropped 5 bases and J dropped 4; count of bases not matched to a gene: 10. CDR1 and CDR2 from the germline V gene are WSHSY and SAAADI. This CDR3 region has 15 residues. TCRdb used MiXCR to reprocess the reads, holding one entry per CDR3 protein. The sample records approximately 990,000 distinct CDR3 sequences, about a third being singletons. Sample: cultured CD8+ T cells from PBMCs, taken from culture after CMV antigen stimulation. V and J are TRBV10-2 and TRBJ1-2; 7 bases map to TRBD1. This clonotype was sampled from a human donor in good health (CMV status not recorded). Some clones in this sample may be carry-over from other donors' samples. Here the CDR3 reads CASSTAGQRIYGYTF. In nucleotides, the CDR3 is TGCGCCAGCAGTACAGCGGGACAGCGAATCTATGGCTACACCTTC.